This T cell receptor beta chain was found in a study of CD8+ T cells in alopecia areata. Study at large: The drug, tofacitinib, lasted 6 to 18 months, followed by 6 months off drug.

TCR sequencing used cDNA made by reverse transcription of extracted RNA. Data came from immunoSEQ multiplex PCR; TCRdb stores just in-frame clones and leaves some out. This sample has tens of thousands of clones, with approximately 61% found just once. Study results and limitations: In lesional scalp, particularly from alopecia totalis/universalis, clonality was higher than in normal scalp. Normal skin's resident alphabeta T cells are also sequenced in scalp samples.

This clone came up a few times. Its antigen is not known. Trimming removed 5 bases from V and 0 bases from J, with 11 bases in between. From germline, CDR1 is SEHNR and CDR2 FQNEAQ (reference sequence). The CDR3 contains 15 residues. The chain links TRBV7-9 to TRBJ2-4, with D hard to call. This sequence was found in a human donor with alopecia areata. Sequenced here: CD8+ T cells sorted from blood, sampled at week 0. The CDR3 loop reads CASSAASLAKNIQYF. DNA for the CDR3: TGTGCCAGCAGCGCCGCGTCTCTAGCCAAAAACATTCAGTACTTC.